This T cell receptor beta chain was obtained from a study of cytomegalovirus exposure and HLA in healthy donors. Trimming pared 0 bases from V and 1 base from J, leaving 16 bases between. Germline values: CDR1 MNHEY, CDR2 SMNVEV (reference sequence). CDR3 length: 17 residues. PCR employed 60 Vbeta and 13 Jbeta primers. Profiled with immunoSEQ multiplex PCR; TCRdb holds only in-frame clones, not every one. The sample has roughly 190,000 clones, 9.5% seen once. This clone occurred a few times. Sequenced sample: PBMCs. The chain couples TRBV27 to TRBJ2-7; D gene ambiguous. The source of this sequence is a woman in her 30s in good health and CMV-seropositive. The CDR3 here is CASSLSVLFLLSYEQYF. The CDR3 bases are TGTGCCAGCAGTTTATCGGTACTGTTCCTCCTTTCCTACGAGCAGTACTTC.